This T cell receptor beta chain appears in the sequencing data of a study of blood T cells in healthy people across ages. General study results and limits: In long-lived donors, naive CD4+ cell counts and diversity exceeded those of aged donors. Considered underestimates were the diversity estimates obtained from one million T cells. The CMV status of each donor remained undetermined, and this could have confounded shifts in expanded clonotypes.

Extraction of total RNA produced a minimum of 5 micrograms from each sample. This CDR3 has 12 amino acids. Trimming took off 4 bases at V and 7 bases at J, with 10 bases between the two ends. Germline V gene data show CDR1 as SGHAT and CDR2 as FQNNGV. A second PCR of roughly 7 to 11 cycles used a sample-barcoded 5' primer and a J-beta primer mix. Each CDR3 protein gets one entry after TCRdb re-called the 5' RACE reads with MiXCR. The profile shows 700,000 to 950,000 distinct CDR3 sequences, nearly 60% of them singletons. Regarding this clonotype: Its target is unknown.

The clonotype comes from a man aged 25-40 years in good health. The material sequenced was blood. This chain links TRBV11-2 with TRBJ1-2; tentatively, D is TRBD1 (5 bases). The CDR3: CASSSGRTGYTF. The CDR3 DNA reads TGTGCCAGCAGCTCGGGGCGGACTGGCTACACCTTC.